This entry lists 21 T cell receptor beta chains sequenced from one sample in a study of regulatory T cells in long-lasting Graves disease. Arm-PCR of CDR3 regions with iRepertoire HTBI primers generated TCR beta libraries. TCRdb passed the multiplex PCR reads through MiXCR, listing each CDR3 protein once. The table has 450,000 to 600,000 distinct CDR3 sequences, around 15% seen once. Time point of the sample: newly diagnosed GD, antithyroid drugs for less than 3 months. Preparation of the TCR library used RNA extracted from PBMCs. This sample was shared with a second study, whose subject was T cells in Graves' hyperthyroidism and ophthalmopathy.

The specimen was peripheral blood mononuclear cells (PBMCs), collected at new diagnosis, from a patient treated with antithyroid drugs. These TCRs come from a middle-aged man with Graves disease.

Worth noting for this clonotype: This may stem from a read error, because a much larger clone lies one nucleotide away. The rearrangement joins TRBV3-1 to TRBJ2-3; D is ambiguous. The J call may not be correct, given that the DNA end is closer to TRBJ2-5. Germline-derived CDR1 and CDR2 are LGHDT and YNNKEL (reference sequence). This CDR3 is built from 16 residues. CDR3 coding DNA: TGTGCCAGCAGCCAAGACTCCCCAACTCCGGGAGAGACCCAGTACTTC. Protein sequence: CASSQDSPTPGETQYF.

This clonotype occurred many times. The chain has TRBV20-1 and TRBJ2-1; 9 nucleotides align to TRBD2. The CDR3 has 13 residues. V gave up 8 bases and J gave up 7 bases; unmatched junction bases: 9. Germline V gene data show CDR1 as DFQATT and CDR2 as SNEGSKA (reference sequence). Here the CDR3 reads CSTPSGMGNEQFF. The CDR3 DNA follows: TGCAGTACCCCTAGCGGGATGGGGAATGAGCAGTTCTTC.

This clonotype was seen at least ten times. The gene calls are TRBV20-1 and TRBJ1-5; D is possibly TRBD1 (5 bases). This CDR3 region has 14 residues. The germline V and J ends were trimmed by 0 bases and 2 bases, with 8 bases remaining between them. CDR1 is DFQATT and CDR2 is SNEGSKA in the germline V gene (reference sequence). This CDR3 is CSAREGRGNQPQHF. The CDR3 DNA is TGCAGTGCTAGAGAGGGCAGGGGCAATCAGCCCCAGCATTTT.

The rearrangement joins TRBV20-1 to TRBJ2-7; 9 nucleotides align to TRBD1. The ends lost 7 bases at V and 5 bases at J; junction bases unmatched: 9. The CDR3 has 13 amino acids. Germline CDR1 reads DFQATT; CDR2 reads SNEGSKA (reference sequence). CDR3: CSVAQGAFDEQYF. The DNA for the CDR3 is TGCAGTGTTGCACAGGGGGCCTTCGACGAGCAGTACTTC.

This clonotype has at least ten counts. The chain uses TRBV28 and TRBJ2-5; 8 nucleotides agree with TRBD2. CDR1 is MDHEN, CDR2 SYDVKM, per germline. V gave up 6 bases and J gave up 2 bases; unmatched junction bases: 11. The CDR3 runs to 16 residues. CDR3 DNA: TGTGCCAGCAGCCCGGGGGGGCGAAGAGCGCAAGAGACCCAGTACTTC. Its translation is CASSPGGRRAQETQYF.

The rearrangement joins TRBV9 to TRBJ2-1; 8 bases map to TRBD2. The ends lost 4 bases at V and 0 bases at J; junction bases unmatched: 9. This CDR3 is 17 amino acids long. The germline gives CDR1 SGDLS, CDR2 YYNGEE. The CDR3 sequence is CASSTRQAGVSYNEQFF. The CDR3 coding sequence is TGTGCCAGCAGCACCCGACAAGCGGGAGTCTCCTACAATGAGCAGTTCTTC.

This clonotype showed up many times. The gene calls are TRBV2 and TRBJ2-7, with TRBD2 matching 13 bases. Unmatched junction bases numbered 10, after V lost 5 bases and J lost 0 bases. The CDR3 consists of 18 residues. Germline V gives CDR1 SNHLY, CDR2 FYNNEI. The CDR3 reads CASSSPGLAGSGSYEQYF. The DNA for the CDR3 is TGTGCCAGCAGTTCTCCGGGACTAGCGGGATCGGGCTCCTACGAGCAGTACTTC.

This clonotype was seen many times. This chain connects TRBV9 to TRBJ2-1, with TRBD2 identical over 8 bases. The germline V gene has CDR1 SGDLS and CDR2 YYNGEE. The CDR3 length is 16 residues. With 1 base clipped from V and 0 bases from J, the junction kept 3 bases outside the gene matches. This chain's CDR3 is CASSVTSGSSYNEQFF. The CDR3 DNA follows: TGTGCCAGCAGCGTAACTAGCGGCAGCTCCTACAATGAGCAGTTCTTC.

The chain uses TRBV6-1 and TRBJ2-7, with no clear D. CDR1 is MNHNS and CDR2 is SASEGT in the germline V gene. V shed 7 bases and J shed 0 bases, with 22 bases lying between them. CDR3 size: 17 residues. This CDR3 is CASITPRLGAGSYEQYF. For the CDR3, the DNA is TGTGCCAGCATCACACCGCGGCTGGGCGCCGGCTCCTACGAGCAGTACTTC.

The chain combines TRBV19 with TRBJ2-5; D is perhaps TRBD2 (6 bases). The V and J ends lost 1 base and 4 bases respectively, with 13 bases between them. The CDR3 consists of 15 residues. Germline V gene sequence: CDR1 LNHDA, CDR2 SQIVND (reference sequence). The CDR3 loop reads CASSIGGGLRETQYF. The CDR3 DNA follows: TGTGCCAGTAGTATAGGGGGAGGACTGAGAGAGACCCAGTACTTC.

This clonotype was recorded only once. For the CDR3, the DNA is TGTGCCAGCAGCGTAGGGCTCAACCCCGGCTCCTACAATGAGCAGTTCTTC. Translating gives CASSVGLNPGSYNEQFF. The rearrangement links TRBV9 to TRBJ2-1, with D unresolved. Germline lookup yields CDR1 SGDLS and CDR2 YYNGEE. The CDR3 extends over 17 amino acids. Trimming left V 0 bases short and J 0 bases short, with 13 bases between.

The sample holds a few counts of this clonotype. The genes are TRBV7-9 and TRBJ2-5; maybe TRBD2 (6 bases). Trimming removed 8 bases at V and 4 bases at J, with 11 bases between. The CDR3 is made up of 12 amino acids. Germline V gene sequence: CDR1 SEHNR, CDR2 FQNEAQ (reference sequence). The CDR3 here is CASVKGGETQYF. Here the CDR3 DNA reads TGTGCCAGCGTCAAGGGAGGAGAGACCCAGTACTTC. Full variable domain (remainder filled in from reference TRBV7-9 and TRBJ2-5): DTGVSQNPRHKITKRGQNVTFRCDPISEHNRLYWYRQTLGQGPEFLTYFQNEAQLEKSRLLSDRFSAERPKGSFSTLEIQRTEQGDSAMYLCASVKGGETQYFGPGTRLLVL.

In this sample, this clonotype turned up many times. J is TRBJ2-4 and V is TRBV7-2; 9 bases fit TRBD2. The CDR3 runs 17 residues. Trimming removed 1 base from V and 16 bases from J; junction bases left unmatched: 20. Germline loops: CDR1 SGHTA, CDR2 FQGNSA. The CDR3 loop reads CASSLVLGGLATTTVYF. The CDR3 bases are TGTGCCAGCAGCTTAGTCCTAGGGGGACTAGCAACTACAACCGTTTACTTC.

This clonotype was observed a few times. This may be a read error, as it is one base from a much larger clone. V is TRBV27 and J is TRBJ2-7, with TRBD2 identical over 7 bases. CDR1 is MNHEY, CDR2 SMNVEV, per germline (reference sequence). The ends lost 7 bases at V and 7 bases at J; junction bases unmatched: 19. There are 16 residues in the CDR3. The CDR3 is CASTLLGGSSYNEQYF. For the CDR3, the DNA is TGTGCCAGCACCCTTCTGGGCGGGAGTTCCTACAATGAGCAGTACTTC.

This clonotype was seen at least ten times. The rearrangement links TRBV11-2 to TRBJ2-6, with a possible D match to TRBD1 (5 bases). Germline loops: CDR1 SGHAT, CDR2 FQNNGV. V was trimmed by 0 bases and J by 2 bases, leaving 5 bases between them. The CDR3 totals 15 residues. Here the CDR3 DNA reads TGTGCCAGCAGCTTAGACAGGGCTGGGGCCAACGTCCTGACTTTC. Amino acids: CASSLDRAGANVLTF.

This clonotype came up many times. V is TRBV12-3 or TRBV12-4 and J is TRBJ2-3, with a possible D match to TRBD1 (6 bases). CDR3 length: 16 amino acids. Trimming took off 6 bases at V and 3 bases at J, with 19 bases between the two ends. The CDR3 DNA sequence: TGTGCCAGCAGCCCCGCCCGCCAGGGGTTAACAGATACGCAGTATTTT. As protein: CASSPARQGLTDTQYF.

The chain carries TRBV20-1 and TRBJ2-7, with 15 nucleotides matching TRBD2. Unmatched junction bases numbered 12, after V lost 6 bases and J lost 3 bases. This CDR3 spans 17 amino acids. Germline V CDR1 and CDR2: DFQATT, SNEGSKA (reference sequence). As DNA, the CDR3 is TGCAGTGCCAGCGGACTAGCGGGAGGGGGGGGTATCTACGAGCAGTACTTC. It translates to CSASGLAGGGGIYEQYF.

CDR3 DNA sequence: TGTGCCAGCAGCTATCCCGGGACAGGGCGCGAGCAGTACTTC. Its translation: CASSYPGTGREQYF. This chain links TRBV7-3 with TRBJ2-7; TRBD1 matches 9 bases. The CDR3 is 14 residues long. Germline-derived CDR1 and CDR2 are SGHTA and FQGTGA. V gave up 4 bases and J gave up 6 bases; unmatched junction bases: 7.

The rearrangement links TRBV6-2 or TRBV6-3 to TRBJ1-5; 10 bases fit TRBD1. CDR1 is MNHEY and CDR2 is SVGEGT in the germline V gene. J gave up 5 bases and V 4 bases, and 11 bases lay outside the gene matches. There are 17 residues in the CDR3. CDR3 sequence reads: CASSSDRGLSRYQPQHF. CDR3 DNA sequence: TGTGCCAGCAGTTCGGACAGGGGGTTGTCTCGGTATCAGCCCCAGCATTTT.

This clonotype was observed a handful of times. J is TRBJ2-1 and V is TRBV29-1, with 13 nucleotides matching TRBD2. The CDR3 has 14 residues. Germline V gene lookup returns CDR1 SQVTM and CDR2 ANQGSEA. The junction had 2 bases not matched to a gene; V was cut back by 4 bases and J by 5 bases. The CDR3, as DNA: TGCAGCGTTGGGGGACTAGCGGGAAACAATGAGCAGTTCTTC. It is translated as CSVGGLAGNNEQFF.

This clonotype was counted at least ten times. Sequence at one end of the junction differs from germline and may be a read error. The chain combines TRBV5-1 with TRBJ2-7; unclear D gene. The CDR3 is made up of 13 amino acids. The germline CDR1 and CDR2 sequences are SGHRS and YFSETQ. The CDR3 bases are TGTGCCAGCAGCTTAGTCCGTCCCTACGAGCAGTACTTC. The encoded protein is CASSLVRPYEQYF.